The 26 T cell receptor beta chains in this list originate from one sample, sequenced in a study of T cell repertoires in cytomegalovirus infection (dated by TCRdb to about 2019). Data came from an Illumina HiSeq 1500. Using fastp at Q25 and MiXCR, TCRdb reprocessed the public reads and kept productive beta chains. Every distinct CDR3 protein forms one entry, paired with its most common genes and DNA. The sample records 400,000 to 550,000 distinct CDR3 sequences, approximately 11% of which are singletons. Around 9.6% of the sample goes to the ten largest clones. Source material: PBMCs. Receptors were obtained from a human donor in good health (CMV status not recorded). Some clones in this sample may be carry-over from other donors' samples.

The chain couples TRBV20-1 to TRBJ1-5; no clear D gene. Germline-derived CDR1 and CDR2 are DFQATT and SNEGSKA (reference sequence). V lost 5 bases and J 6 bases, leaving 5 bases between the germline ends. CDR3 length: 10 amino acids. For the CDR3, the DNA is TGCAGTGCTTTACCTCAGCCCCAGCATTTT. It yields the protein CSALPQPQHF.

Here the CDR3 reads CSAEGDGPQGTFTQYF. The DNA of the CDR3 is TGCAGTGCTGAGGGGGATGGGCCGCAGGGCACCTTTACGCAGTATTTT. The chain carries TRBV20-1 and TRBJ2-3, with D perhaps TRBD1 (6 bases). Germline-derived CDR1 and CDR2 are DFQATT and SNEGSKA (reference sequence). The CDR3 spans 16 residues. Trimming cost V 5 bases and J 8 bases, with 26 bases left between them.

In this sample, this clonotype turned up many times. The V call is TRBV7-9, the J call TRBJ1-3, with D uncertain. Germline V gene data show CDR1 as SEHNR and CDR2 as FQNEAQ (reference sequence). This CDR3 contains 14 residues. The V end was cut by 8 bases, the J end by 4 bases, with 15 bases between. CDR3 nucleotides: TGTGCCAGCGAATTTAGAGAGAAGGGAAACACCATATATTTT. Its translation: CASEFREKGNTIYF.

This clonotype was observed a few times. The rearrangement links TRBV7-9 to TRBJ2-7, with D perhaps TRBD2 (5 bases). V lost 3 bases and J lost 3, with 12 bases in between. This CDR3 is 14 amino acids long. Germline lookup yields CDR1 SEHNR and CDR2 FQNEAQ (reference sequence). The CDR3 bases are TGTGCCAGCAGCTTGGAAGCGGCGGGCTACGAGCAGTACTTC. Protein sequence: CASSLEAAGYEQYF. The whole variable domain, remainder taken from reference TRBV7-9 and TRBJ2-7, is DTGVSQNPRHKITKRGQNVTFRCDPISEHNRLYWYRQTLGQGPEFLTYFQNEAQLEKSRLLSDRFSAERPKGSFSTLEIQRTEQGDSAMYLCASSLEAAGYEQYFGPGTRLTVT.

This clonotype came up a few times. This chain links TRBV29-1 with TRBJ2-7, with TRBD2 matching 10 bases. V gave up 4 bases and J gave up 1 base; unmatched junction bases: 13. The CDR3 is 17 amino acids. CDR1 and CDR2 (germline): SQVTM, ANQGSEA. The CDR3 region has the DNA TGCAGCGTTGTATCTAGCGGGAGTTTCCGGGAGTCCTACGAGCAGTACTTC. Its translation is CSVVSSGSFRESYEQYF.

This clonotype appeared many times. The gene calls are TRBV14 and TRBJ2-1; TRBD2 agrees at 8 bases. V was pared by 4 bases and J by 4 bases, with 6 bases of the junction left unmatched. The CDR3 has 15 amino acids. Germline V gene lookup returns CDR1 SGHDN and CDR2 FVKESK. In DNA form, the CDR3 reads TGTGCCAGCAGCCTTATTAGCGGGGATTACAATGAGCAGTTCTTC. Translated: CASSLISGDYNEQFF.

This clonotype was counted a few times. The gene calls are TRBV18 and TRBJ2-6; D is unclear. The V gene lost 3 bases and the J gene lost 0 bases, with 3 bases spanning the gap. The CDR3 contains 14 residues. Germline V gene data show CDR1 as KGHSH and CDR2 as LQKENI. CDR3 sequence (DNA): TGTGCCAGCTCACCGCCCTCTGGGGCCAACGTCCTGACTTTC. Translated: CASSPPSGANVLTF.

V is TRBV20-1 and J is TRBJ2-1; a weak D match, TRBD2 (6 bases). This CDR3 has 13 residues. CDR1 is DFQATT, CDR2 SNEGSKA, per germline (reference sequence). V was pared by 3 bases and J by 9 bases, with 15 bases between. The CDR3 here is CSARRGPSGEQFF. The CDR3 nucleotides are TGCAGTGCTAGGCGGGGTCCGTCTGGTGAGCAGTTCTTC.

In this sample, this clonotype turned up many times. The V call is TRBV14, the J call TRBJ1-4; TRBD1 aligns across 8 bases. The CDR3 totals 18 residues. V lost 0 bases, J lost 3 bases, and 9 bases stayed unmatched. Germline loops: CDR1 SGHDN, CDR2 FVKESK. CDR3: CASSQESRQGMSNEKLFF. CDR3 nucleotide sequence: TGTGCCAGCAGCCAAGAGAGCCGACAGGGGATGTCTAATGAAAAACTGTTTTTT.

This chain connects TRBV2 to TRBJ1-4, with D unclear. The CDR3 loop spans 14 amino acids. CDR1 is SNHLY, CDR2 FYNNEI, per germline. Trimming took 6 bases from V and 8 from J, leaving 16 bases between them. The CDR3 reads CASRLGGSREKLFF. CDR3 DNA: TGTGCCAGCAGGCTGGGCGGGTCGCGAGAAAAACTGTTTTTT.

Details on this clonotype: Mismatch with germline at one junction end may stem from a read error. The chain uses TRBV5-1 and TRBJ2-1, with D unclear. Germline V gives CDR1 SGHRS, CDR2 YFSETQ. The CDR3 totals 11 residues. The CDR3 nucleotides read TGCGCCAGCAGTACGGACGGATTGGCAATCTTC. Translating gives CASSTDGLAIF.

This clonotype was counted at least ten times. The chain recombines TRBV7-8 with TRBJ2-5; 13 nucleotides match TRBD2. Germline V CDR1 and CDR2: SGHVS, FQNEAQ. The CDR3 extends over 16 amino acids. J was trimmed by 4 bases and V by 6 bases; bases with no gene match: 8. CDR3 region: CASRGTSGRAGETQYF. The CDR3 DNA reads TGTGCCAGCAGAGGTACTAGCGGGAGGGCGGGAGAGACCCAGTACTTC.

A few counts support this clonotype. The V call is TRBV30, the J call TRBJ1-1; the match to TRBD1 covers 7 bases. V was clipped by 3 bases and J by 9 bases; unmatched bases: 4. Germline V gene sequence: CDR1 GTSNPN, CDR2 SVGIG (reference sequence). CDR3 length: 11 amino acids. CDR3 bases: TGTGCCTGGAGGGGGACAGCCCAAGCTTTCTTT. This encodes CAWRGTAQAFF.

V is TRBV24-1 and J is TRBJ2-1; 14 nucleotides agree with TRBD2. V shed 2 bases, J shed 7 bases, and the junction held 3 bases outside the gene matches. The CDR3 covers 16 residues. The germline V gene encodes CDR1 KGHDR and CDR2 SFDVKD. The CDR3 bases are TGTGCCACCAGTGATTCCGGGACTAGCGGGAGTAATGAGCAGTTCTTC. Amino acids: CATSDSGTSGSNEQFF.

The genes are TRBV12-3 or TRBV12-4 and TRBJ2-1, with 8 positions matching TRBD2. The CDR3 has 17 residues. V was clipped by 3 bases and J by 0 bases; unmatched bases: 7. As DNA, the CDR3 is TGTGCCAGCAGTTTTGGCGGGAGGCCGAGCTCCTACAATGAGCAGTTCTTC. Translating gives CASSFGGRPSSYNEQFF.

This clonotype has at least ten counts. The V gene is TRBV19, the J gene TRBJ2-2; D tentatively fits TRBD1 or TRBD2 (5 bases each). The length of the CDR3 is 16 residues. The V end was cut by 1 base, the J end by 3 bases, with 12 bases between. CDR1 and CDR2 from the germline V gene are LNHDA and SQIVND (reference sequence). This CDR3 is CASSIVIGADTGELFF. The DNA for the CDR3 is TGTGCCAGTAGTATAGTGATCGGGGCAGACACCGGGGAGCTGTTTTTT.

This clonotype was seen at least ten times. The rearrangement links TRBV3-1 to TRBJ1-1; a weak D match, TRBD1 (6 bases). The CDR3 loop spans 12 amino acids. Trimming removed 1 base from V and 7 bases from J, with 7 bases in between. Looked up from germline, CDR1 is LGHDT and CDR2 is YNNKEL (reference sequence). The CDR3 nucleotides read TGTGCCAGCAGCCAAGGGACAGATGAAGCTTTCTTT. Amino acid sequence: CASSQGTDEAFF.

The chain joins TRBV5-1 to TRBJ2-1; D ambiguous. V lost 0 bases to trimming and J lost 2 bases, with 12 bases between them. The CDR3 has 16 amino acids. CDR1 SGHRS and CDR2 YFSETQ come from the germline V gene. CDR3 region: CASSLGQLPPYNEQFF. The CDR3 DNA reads TGCGCCAGCAGCTTGGGGCAGTTGCCCCCCTACAATGAGCAGTTCTTC. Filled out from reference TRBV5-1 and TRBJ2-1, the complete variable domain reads KAGVTQTPRYLIKTRGQQVTLSCSPISGHRSVSWYQQTPGQGLQFLFEYFSETQRNKGNFPGRFSGRQFSNSRSEMNVSTLELGDSALYLCASSLGQLPPYNEQFFGPGTRLTVL.

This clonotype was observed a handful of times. CDR3 residues: CSVELSANPNTIYF. The CDR3, as DNA: TGCAGCGTTGAACTCTCCGCCAATCCAAACACCATATATTTT. The rearrangement joins TRBV29-1 to TRBJ1-3; D is unresolved. Germline V gives CDR1 SQVTM, CDR2 ANQGSEA. V lost 2 bases to trimming and J lost 6 bases, with 14 bases between them. The CDR3 consists of 14 residues. Full variable domain (rest looked up from reference TRBV29-1 and TRBJ1-3): SAVISQKPSRDICQRGTSLTIQCQVDSQVTMMFWYRQQPGQSLTLIATANQGSEATYESGFVIDKFPISRPNLTFSTLTVSNMSPEDSSIYLCSVELSANPNTIYFGEGSWLTVV.

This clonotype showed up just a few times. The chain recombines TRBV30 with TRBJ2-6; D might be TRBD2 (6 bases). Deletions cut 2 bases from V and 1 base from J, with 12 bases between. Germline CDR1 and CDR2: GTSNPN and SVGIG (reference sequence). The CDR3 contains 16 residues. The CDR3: CAWSLGGRSGANVLTF. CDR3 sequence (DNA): TGTGCCTGGAGTCTCGGGGGAAGGTCTGGGGCCAACGTCCTGACTTTC.

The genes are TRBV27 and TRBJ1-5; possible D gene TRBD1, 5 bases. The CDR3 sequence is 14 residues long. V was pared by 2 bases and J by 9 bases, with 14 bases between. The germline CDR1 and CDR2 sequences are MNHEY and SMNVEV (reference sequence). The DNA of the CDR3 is TGTGCCAGCAGTTTAGGGAAGGGGCGCGGGCCCCAGCATTTT. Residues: CASSLGKGRGPQHF.

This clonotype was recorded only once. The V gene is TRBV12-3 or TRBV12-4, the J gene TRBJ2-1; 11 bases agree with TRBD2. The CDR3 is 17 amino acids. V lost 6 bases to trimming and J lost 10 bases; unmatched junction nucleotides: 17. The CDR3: CASSPPTGTSGTREQFF. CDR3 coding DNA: TGTGCCAGCAGCCCTCCGACCGGGACTAGCGGTACCAGGGAGCAGTTCTTC.

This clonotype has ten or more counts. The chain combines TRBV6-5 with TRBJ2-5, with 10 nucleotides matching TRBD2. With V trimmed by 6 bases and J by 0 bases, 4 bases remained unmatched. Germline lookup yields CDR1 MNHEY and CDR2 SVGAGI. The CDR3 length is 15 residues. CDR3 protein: CASRLAGKYQETQYF. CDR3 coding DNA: TGTGCCAGCAGACTAGCGGGGAAGTACCAAGAGACCCAGTACTTC.

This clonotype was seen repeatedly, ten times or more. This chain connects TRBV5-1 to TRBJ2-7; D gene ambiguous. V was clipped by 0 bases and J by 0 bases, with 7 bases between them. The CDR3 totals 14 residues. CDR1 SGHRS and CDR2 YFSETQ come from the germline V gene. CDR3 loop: CASSLEGVSYEQYF. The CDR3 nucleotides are TGCGCCAGCAGCTTGGAGGGCGTCTCCTACGAGCAGTACTTC.

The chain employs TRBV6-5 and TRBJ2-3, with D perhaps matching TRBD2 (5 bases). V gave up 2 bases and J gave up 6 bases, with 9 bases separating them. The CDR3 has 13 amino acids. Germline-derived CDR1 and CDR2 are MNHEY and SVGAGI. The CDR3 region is CASSYGLADTQYF. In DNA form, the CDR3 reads TGTGCCAGCAGTTACGGACTTGCTGATACGCAGTATTTT.

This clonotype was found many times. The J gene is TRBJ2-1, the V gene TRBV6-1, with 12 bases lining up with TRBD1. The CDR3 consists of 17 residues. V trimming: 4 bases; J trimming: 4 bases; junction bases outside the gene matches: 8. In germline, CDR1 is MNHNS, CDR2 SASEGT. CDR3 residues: CASSARDRGLGYNEQFF. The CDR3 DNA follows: TGTGCCAGCAGTGCCCGGGACAGGGGGCTGGGTTACAATGAGCAGTTCTTC.